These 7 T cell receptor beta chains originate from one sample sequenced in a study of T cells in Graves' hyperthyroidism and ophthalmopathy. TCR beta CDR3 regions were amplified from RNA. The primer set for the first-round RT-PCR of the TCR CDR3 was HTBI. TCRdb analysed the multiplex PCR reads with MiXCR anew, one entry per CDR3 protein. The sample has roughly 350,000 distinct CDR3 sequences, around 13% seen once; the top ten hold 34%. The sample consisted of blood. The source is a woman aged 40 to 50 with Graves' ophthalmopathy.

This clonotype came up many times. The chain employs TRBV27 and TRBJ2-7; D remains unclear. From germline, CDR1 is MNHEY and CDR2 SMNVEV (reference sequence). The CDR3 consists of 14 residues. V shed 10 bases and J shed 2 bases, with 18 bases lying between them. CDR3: CATSPRTGTYEQYF. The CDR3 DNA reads TGTGCCACCTCACCACGGACGGGTACCTACGAGCAGTACTTC.

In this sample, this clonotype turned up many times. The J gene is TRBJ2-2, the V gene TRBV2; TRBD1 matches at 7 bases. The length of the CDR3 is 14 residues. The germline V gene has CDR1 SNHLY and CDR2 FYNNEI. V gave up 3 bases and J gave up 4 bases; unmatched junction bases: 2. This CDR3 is CASSEPGGTGELFF. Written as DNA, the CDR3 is TGTGCCAGCAGTGAGCCAGGGGGCACCGGGGAGCTGTTTTTT. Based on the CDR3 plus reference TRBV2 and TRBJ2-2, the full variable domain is EPEVTQTPSHQVTQMGQEVILRCVPISNHLYFYWYRQILGQKVEFLVSFYNNEISEKSEIFDDQFSVERPDGSNFTLKIRSTKLEDSAMYFCASSEPGGTGELFFGEGSRLTVL.

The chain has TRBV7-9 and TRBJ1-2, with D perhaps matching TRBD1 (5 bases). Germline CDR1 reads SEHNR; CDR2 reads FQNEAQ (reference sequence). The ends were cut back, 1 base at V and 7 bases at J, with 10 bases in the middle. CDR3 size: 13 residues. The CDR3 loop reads CASSLVTGLGYTF. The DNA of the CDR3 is TGTGCCAGCAGCTTAGTCACGGGGCTTGGCTACACCTTC. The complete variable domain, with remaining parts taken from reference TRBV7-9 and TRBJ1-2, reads DTGVSQNPRHKITKRGQNVTFRCDPISEHNRLYWYRQTLGQGPEFLTYFQNEAQLEKSRLLSDRFSAERPKGSFSTLEIQRTEQGDSAMYLCASSLVTGLGYTFGSGTRLTVV.

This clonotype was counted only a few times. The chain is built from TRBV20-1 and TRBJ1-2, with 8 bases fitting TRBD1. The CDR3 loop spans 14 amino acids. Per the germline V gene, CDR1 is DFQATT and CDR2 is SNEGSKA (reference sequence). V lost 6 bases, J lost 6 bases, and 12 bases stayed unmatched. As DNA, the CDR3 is TGCAGTGCCACGACAGGGGCCGGCCTGGATGGCTACACCTTC. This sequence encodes CSATTGAGLDGYTF.

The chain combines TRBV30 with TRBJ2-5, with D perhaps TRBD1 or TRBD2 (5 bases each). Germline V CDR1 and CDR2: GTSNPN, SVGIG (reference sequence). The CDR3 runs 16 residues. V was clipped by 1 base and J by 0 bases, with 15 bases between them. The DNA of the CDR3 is TGTGCCTGGAGTGCCTCCGGGACGGCGTACCAAGAGACCCAGTACTTC. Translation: CAWSASGTAYQETQYF.

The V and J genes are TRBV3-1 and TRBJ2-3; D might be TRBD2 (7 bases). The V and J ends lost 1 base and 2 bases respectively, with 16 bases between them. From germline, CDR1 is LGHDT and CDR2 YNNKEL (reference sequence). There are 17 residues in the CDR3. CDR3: CASSQGLSGGPTDTQYF. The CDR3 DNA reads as TGTGCCAGCAGCCAAGGACTTTCGGGGGGCCCCACAGATACGCAGTATTTT.

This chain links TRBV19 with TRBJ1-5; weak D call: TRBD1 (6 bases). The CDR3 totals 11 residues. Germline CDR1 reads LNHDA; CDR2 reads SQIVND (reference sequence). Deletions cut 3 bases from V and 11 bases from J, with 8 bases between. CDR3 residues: CASSIHRAQHF. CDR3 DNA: TGTGCCAGTAGTATCCACAGGGCCCAGCATTTT.